This T cell receptor (beta chain) was sequenced for a study of blood T cell repertoires in COVID-19. About the research overall: The United States, Italy and Spain were the sources of the acute and convalescent COVID-19 samples. PBMCs, B-cell-depleted T cells, or T cells provided the cDNA or gDNA that made up the material.

This table comes from immunoSEQ multiplex PCR, and its TCRdb copy is limited to in-frame clones, with some not included. The data contain over 300,000 clones, 85% to 90% of them singletons. This CDR3 has 15 amino acids. Germline CDR1 MNHEY, CDR2 SVGAGI. Trimming removed 7 bases from V and 0 bases from J, with 15 bases in between. The receptor was derived from a woman younger than 45 with acute COVID-19. The chain has TRBV6-5 and TRBJ1-1, with a tentative D call TRBD1 (5 bases). The source material was PBMCs or T cells enriched from blood (not recorded which). The CDR3 DNA follows: TGTGCCAGCATGATGGGGGACTTCATGAACACTGAAGCTTTCTTT. Translated: CASMMGDFMNTEAFF.